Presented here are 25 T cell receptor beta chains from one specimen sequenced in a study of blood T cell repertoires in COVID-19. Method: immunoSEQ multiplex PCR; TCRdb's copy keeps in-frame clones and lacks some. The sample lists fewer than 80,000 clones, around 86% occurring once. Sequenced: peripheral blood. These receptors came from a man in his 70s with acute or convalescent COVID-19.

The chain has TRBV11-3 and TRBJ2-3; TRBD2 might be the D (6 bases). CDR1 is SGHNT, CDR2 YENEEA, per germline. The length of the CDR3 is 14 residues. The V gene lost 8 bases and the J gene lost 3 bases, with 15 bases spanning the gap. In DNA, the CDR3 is TGTGCCAGCTCGGTAGCGGCCGCAACAGATACGCAGTATTTT. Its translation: CASSVAAATDTQYF.

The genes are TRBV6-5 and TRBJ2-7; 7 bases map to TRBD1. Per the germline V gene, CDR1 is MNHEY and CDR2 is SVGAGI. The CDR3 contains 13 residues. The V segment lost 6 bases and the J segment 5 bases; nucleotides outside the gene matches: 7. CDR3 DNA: TGTGCCAGCAGATCAGGGGGTGGGCACGAGCAGTACTTC. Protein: CASRSGGGHEQYF.

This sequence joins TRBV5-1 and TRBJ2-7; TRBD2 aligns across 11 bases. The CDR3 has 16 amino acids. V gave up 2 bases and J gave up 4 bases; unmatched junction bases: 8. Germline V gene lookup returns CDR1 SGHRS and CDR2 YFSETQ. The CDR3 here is CASSLLAGERRYEQYF. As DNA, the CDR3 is TGCGCCAGCAGCTTACTAGCGGGAGAGAGACGTTACGAGCAGTACTTC. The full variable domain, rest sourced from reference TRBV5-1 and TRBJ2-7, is KAGVTQTPRYLIKTRGQQVTLSCSPISGHRSVSWYQQTPGQGLQFLFEYFSETQRNKGNFPGRFSGRQFSNSRSEMNVSTLELGDSALYLCASSLLAGERRYEQYFGPGTRLTVT.

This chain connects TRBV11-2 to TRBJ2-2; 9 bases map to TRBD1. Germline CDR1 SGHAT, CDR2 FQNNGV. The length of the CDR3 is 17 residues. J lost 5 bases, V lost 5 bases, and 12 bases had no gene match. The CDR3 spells CASSVPGQGWETGELFF. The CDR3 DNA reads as TGTGCCAGCAGCGTCCCGGGACAGGGATGGGAGACCGGGGAGCTGTTTTTT.

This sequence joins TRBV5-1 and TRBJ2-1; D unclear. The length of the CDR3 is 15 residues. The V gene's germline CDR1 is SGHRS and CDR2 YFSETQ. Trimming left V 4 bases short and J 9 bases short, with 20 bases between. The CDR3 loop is CASSLPSTQVTEQFF. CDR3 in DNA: TGCGCCAGCAGCCTGCCTTCGACCCAGGTAACTGAGCAGTTCTTC.

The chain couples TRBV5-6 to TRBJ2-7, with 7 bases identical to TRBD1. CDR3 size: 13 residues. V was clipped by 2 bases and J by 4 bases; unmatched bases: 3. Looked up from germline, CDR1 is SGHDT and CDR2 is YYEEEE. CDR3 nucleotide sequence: TGTGCCAGCAGCTTCGGGACAGAGTACGAGCAGTACTTC. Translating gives CASSFGTEYEQYF. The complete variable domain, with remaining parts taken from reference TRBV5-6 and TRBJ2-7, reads DAGVTQSPTHLIKTRGQQVTLRCSPKSGHDTVSWYQQALGQGPQFIFQYYEEEERQRGNFPDRFSGHQFPNYSSELNVNALLLGDSALYLCASSFGTEYEQYFGPGTRLTVT.

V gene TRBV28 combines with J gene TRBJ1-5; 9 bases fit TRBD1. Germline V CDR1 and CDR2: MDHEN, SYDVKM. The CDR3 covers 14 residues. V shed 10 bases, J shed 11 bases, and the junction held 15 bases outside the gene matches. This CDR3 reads CATRTGAGVLTQHF. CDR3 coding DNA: TGTGCCACTCGGACAGGGGCCGGGGTATTGACCCAGCATTTT. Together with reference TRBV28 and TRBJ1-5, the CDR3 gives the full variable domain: DVKVTQSSRYLVKRTGEKVFLECVQDMDHENMFWYRQDPGLGLRLIYFSYDVKMKEKGDIPEGYSVSREKKERFSLILESASTNQTSMYLCATRTGAGVLTQHFGDGTRLSIL.

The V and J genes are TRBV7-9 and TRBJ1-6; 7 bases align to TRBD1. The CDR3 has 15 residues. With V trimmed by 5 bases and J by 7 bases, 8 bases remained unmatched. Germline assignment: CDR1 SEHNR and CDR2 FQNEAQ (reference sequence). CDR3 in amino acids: CASSRRTGTNSPLHF. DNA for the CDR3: TGTGCCAGCAGCCGACGGACAGGCACAAATTCACCCCTCCACTTT.

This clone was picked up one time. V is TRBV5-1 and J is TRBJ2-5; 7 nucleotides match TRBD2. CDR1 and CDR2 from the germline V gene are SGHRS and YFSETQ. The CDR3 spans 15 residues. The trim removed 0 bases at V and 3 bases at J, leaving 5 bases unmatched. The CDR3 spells CASSLGTRAEETQYF. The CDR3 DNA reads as TGCGCCAGCAGCTTGGGGACTAGAGCTGAAGAGACCCAGTACTTC.

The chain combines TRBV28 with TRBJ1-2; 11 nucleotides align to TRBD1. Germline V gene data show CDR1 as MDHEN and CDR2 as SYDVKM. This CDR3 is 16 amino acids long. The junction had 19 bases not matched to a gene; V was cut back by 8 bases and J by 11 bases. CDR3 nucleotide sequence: TGTGCCAGCGCCTCAGCCGGGACAGGGGGACCCATGGGGTACACCTTC. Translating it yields CASASAGTGGPMGYTF.

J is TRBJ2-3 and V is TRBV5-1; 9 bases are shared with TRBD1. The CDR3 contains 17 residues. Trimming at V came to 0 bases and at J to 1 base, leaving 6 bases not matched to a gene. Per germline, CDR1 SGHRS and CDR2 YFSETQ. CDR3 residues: CASSLAPGQGRTDTQYF. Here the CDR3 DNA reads TGCGCCAGCAGCTTGGCCCCCGGACAGGGGCGCACAGATACGCAGTATTTT.

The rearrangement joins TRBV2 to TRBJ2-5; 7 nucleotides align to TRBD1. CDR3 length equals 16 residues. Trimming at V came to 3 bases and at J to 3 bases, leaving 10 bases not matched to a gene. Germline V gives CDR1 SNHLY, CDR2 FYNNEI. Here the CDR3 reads CASSDWTGLGKETQYF. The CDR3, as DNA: TGTGCCAGCAGTGATTGGACAGGTCTCGGGAAAGAGACCCAGTACTTC.

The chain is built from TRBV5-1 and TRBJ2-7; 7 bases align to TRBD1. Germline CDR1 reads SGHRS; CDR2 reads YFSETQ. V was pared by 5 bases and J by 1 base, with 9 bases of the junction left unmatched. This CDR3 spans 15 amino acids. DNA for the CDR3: TGCGCCAGCAGTTGGAGACAGGGTAGGTCCTACGAGCAGTACTTC. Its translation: CASSWRQGRSYEQYF.

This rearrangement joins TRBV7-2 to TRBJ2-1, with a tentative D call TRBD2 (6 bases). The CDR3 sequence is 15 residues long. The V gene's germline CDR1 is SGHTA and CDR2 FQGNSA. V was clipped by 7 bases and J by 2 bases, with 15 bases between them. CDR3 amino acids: CASTLSSGAYNEQFF. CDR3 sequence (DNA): TGTGCCAGCACCCTTTCCTCGGGAGCCTACAATGAGCAGTTCTTC.

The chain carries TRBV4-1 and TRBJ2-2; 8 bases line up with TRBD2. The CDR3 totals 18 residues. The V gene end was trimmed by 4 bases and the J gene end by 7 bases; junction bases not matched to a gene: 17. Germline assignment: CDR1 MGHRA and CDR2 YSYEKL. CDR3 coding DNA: TGCGCCAGCAGCCCCGGACCCCAAAAGGGACTAGATAACGGGGAGCTGTTTTTT. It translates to CASSPGPQKGLDNGELFF.

The CDR3 here is CAADRDTTDTQYF. CDR3 nucleotides: TGTGCCGCGGACAGGGATACGACAGATACGCAGTATTTT. This chain uses TRBV7-9 with TRBJ2-3; the match to TRBD1 covers 8 bases. CDR1 is SEHNR and CDR2 is FQNEAQ in the germline V gene (reference sequence). This CDR3 contains 13 residues. V shed 11 bases and J 3 bases; nucleotides not matched to a gene: 7.

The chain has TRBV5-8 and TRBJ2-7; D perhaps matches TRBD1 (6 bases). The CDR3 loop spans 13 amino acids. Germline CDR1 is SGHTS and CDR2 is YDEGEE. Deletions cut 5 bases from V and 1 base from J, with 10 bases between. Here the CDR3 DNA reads TGTGCCAGCAGTCACAGGGATTCCTACGAGCAGTACTTC. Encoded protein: CASSHRDSYEQYF.

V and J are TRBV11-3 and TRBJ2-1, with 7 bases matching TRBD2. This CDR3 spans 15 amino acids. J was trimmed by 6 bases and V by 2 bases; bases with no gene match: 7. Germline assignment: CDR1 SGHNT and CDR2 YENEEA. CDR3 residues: CASSLHSGVGNEQFF. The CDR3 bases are TGTGCCAGCAGCTTACACAGCGGGGTGGGCAATGAGCAGTTCTTC. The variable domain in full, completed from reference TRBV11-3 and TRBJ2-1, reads EAGVVQSPRYKIIEKKQPVAFWCNPISGHNTLYWYLQNLGQGPELLIRYENEEAVDDSQLPKDRFSAERLKGVDSTLKIQPAELGDSAVYLCASSLHSGVGNEQFFGPGTRLTVL.

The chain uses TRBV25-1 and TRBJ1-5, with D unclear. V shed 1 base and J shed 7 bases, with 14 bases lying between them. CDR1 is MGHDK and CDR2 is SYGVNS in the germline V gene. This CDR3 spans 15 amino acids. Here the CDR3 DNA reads TGTGCCAGCAGTGAATCTGGAGGGAATTGGCAGCCCCAGCATTTT. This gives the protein CASSESGGNWQPQHF.

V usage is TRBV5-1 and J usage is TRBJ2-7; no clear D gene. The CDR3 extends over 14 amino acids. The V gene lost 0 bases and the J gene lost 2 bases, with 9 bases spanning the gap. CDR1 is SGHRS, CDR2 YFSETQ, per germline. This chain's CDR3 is CASSLEALPYEQYF. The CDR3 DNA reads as TGCGCCAGCAGCTTGGAAGCGCTCCCCTACGAGCAGTACTTC.

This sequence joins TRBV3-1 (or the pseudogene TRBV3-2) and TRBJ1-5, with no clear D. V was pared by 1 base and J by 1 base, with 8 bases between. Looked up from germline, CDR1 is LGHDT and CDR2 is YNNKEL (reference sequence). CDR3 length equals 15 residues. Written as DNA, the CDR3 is TGTGCCAGCAGCCAAGGGGCCGCAAGCAATCAGCCCCAGCATTTT. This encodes CASSQGAASNQPQHF.

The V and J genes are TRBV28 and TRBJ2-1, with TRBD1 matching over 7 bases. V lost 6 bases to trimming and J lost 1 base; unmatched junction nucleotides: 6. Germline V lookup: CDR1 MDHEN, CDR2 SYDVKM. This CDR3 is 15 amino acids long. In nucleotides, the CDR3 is TGTGCCAGCAGATTTACGGGACAGTCCTACAATGAGCAGTTCTTC. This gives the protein CASRFTGQSYNEQFF.

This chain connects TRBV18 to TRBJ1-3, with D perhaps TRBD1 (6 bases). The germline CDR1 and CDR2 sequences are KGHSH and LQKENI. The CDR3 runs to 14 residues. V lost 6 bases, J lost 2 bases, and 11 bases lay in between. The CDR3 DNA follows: TGTGCCAGCTCCCCCGGGACACCTGGAAACACCATATATTTT. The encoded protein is CASSPGTPGNTIYF.

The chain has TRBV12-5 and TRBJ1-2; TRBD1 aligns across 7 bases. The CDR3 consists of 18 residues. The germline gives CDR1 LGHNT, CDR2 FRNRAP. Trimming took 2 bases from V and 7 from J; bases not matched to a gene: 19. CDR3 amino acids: CASGLFISFRGGAGGYTF. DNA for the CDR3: TGTGCTAGTGGTTTGTTCATCTCCTTTCGAGGGGGCGCGGGTGGCTACACCTTC.

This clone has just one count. The CDR3 is CASSPSGSADTQYF. As DNA, the CDR3 is TGTGCCAGCAGCCCTTCTGGGAGCGCAGATACGCAGTATTTT. The V gene is TRBV7-3, the J gene TRBJ2-3; tentatively, D is TRBD2 (5 bases). This CDR3 has 14 amino acids. Germline V gives CDR1 SGHTA, CDR2 FQGTGA. Deletions cut 5 bases from V and 4 bases from J, with 13 bases between.